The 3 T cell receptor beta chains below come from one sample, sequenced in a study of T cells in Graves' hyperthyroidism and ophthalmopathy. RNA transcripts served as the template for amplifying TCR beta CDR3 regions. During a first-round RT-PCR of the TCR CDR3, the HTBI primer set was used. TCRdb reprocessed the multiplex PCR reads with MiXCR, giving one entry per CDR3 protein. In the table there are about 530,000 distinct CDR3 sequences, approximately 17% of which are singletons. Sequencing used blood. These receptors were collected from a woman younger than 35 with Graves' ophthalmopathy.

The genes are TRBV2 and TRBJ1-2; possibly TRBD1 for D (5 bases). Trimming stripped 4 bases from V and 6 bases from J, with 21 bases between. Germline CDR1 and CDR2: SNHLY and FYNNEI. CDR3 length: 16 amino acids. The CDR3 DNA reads TGTGCCAGCAGTGGCCGGCGGGGGAAACTTAAAAATGGCTACACCTTC. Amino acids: CASSGRRGKLKNGYTF.

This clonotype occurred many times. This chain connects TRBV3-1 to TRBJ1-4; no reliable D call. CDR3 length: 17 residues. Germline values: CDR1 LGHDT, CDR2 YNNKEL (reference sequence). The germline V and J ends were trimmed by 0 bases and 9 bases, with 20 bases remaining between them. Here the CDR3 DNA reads TGTGCCAGCAGCCAAGAGGGTACGGGTACCACCCGAAAAAAACTGTTTTTT. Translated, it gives CASSQEGTGTTRKKLFF.

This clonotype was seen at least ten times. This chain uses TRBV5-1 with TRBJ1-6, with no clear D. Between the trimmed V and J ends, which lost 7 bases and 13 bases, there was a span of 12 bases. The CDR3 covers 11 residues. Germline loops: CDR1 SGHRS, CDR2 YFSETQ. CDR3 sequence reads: CASRLEGPLHF. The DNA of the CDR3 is TGCGCCAGCCGACTAGAGGGTCCCCTCCACTTT.